This TCR beta chain was identified in a study of cytomegalovirus exposure and HLA in healthy donors. Study findings and constraints: Presence/absence analyses assumed roughly uniform sequencing depth across donors. Association with HLA alleles at 0.05 false discovery rate was found for 16,951 TCR beta sequences in a later analysis. The authors reported that TCR beta sequences could predict HLA-A and HLA-B alleles. These predictions were accurate for most subjects in the first cohort.

Donors consisted of healthy bone marrow donors. Primers: 60 Vbeta forward and 13 Jbeta reverse. Assay: immunoSEQ multiplex PCR; the TCRdb copy retains only in-frame clones and omits some. The table lists about 160,000 clones, about 75% of them singletons. Concerning this clone: Antigen: not known.

The CDR3 length is 13 residues. Germline lookup yields CDR1 SGHDT and CDR2 YYEEEE. Trimming cost V 1 base and J 4 bases, with 8 bases left between them. Sample: PBMCs. The TCR comes from a female donor in good health and CMV-seronegative. The chain recombines TRBV5-6 with TRBJ1-2; no firm D call. CDR3 DNA sequence: TGTGCCAGCAGCTTGATGGGGAGCTATGGCTACACCTTC. This encodes CASSLMGSYGYTF.